This record concerns one T cell receptor beta chain sequence. Its antigen is not identified. The sample comes from a study of cytomegalovirus exposure and HLA in healthy donors. Study findings and constraints: The study listed some 160 cytomegalovirus-associated TCR beta chains. The majority of CMV-associated TCR beta chains were reported as apparently HLA-restricted in a later analysis. For most TCR sequences rarity was the rule, although some public TCRs occurred in many donors. Fewer N-insertions than the roughly 670-donor mean were reportedly shown by an Asian-associated ancestry cluster in a later analysis.

PCR employed 60 Vbeta and 13 Jbeta primers. Measured with immunoSEQ multiplex PCR; TCRdb has only the in-frame clones, and not every one. This table holds 150,000 to 200,000 clones, 75% to 80% found once. The CDR3 has 14 residues. Germline V gene sequence: CDR1 SGDLS, CDR2 YYNGEE. V gave up 6 bases and J gave up 4 bases, with 16 bases separating them. The sequencing sample was made of PBMCs. This TCR was recovered from a man aged 45-60 years in good health and CMV-seropositive. The V gene is TRBV9, the J gene TRBJ1-2, with D maybe TRBD1 (5 bases). CDR3 in DNA: TGTGCCAGCACCATTCTACAGGAGTCCTATGGCTACACCTTC. This encodes CASTILQESYGYTF.